Sequencing of this T cell receptor (beta chain) was carried out in a study of blood T cell repertoires in COVID-19. Participants were aged about 18 to 100 years, lived in over 20 US areas, and enrolled virtually. Study processing details: Amplification of reference gene primers was used by the study to estimate nucleated cell counts. The assay was immunoSEQ multiplex PCR, and TCRdb's table has in-frame clones only and misses some. V and J calls plus clone size are reproduced from that table; the DNA served to infer D and trimming. This table has roughly 250,000 clones, 75% to 90% appearing once. J gave up 6 bases and V 7 bases, and 4 bases lay outside the gene matches. Germline CDR1 reads MDHEN; CDR2 reads SYDVKM. This CDR3 has 12 residues.

The TCR originated in a woman aged 40-49 years with acute COVID-19. The chain uses TRBV28 and TRBJ2-3; 7 bases line up with TRBD1. The sample consisted of PBMCs or T cells enriched from blood (not recorded which). CDR3 protein: CASTTRGDTQYF. CDR3 nucleotides: TGTGCCAGCACCACCAGGGGGGATACGCAGTATTTT.